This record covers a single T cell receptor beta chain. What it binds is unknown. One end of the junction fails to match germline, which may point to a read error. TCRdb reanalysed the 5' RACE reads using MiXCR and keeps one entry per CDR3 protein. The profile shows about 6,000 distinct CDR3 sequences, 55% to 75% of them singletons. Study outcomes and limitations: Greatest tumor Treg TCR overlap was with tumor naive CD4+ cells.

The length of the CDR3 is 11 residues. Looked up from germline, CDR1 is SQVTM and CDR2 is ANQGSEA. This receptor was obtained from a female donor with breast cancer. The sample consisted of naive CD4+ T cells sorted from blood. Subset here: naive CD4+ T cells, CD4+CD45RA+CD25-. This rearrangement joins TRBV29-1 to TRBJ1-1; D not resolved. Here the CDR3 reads CSVVRNIEAFF. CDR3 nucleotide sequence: TGCAGCGTTGTGCGGAACATTGAAGCTTTCTTT. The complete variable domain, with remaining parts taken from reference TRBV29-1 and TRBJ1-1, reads SAVISQKPSRDICQRGTSLTIQCQVDSQVTMMFWYRQQPGQSLTLIATANQGSEATYESGFVIDKFPISRPNLTFSTLTVSNMSPEDSSIYLCSVVRNIEAFFGQGTRLTVV.